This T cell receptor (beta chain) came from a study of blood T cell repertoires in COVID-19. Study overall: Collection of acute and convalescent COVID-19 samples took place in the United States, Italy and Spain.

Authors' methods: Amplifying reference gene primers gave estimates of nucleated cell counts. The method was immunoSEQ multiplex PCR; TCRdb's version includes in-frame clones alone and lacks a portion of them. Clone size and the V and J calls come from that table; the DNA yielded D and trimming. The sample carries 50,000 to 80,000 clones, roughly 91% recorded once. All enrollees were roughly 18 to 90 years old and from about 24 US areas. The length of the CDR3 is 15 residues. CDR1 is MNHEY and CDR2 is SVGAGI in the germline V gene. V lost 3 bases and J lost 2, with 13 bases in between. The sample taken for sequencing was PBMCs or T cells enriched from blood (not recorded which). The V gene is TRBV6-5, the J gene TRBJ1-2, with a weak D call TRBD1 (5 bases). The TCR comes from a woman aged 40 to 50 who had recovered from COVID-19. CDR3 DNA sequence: TGTGCCAGCAGTTATTCAGGGTCCGAAAACTATGGCTACACCTTC. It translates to CASSYSGSENYGYTF.